In its sample, the clone carrying this TCR beta chain was seen many times. The antigen remains unidentified. This specimen comes from a study of T-cell memory formation after mild COVID-19. Study information: TCR clusters were mostly donor specific.

TCRdb reprocessed the 5' RACE reads via MiXCR and lists one record per CDR3 protein. The data show about 350,000 distinct CDR3 sequences, with more than 20% seen just once and around a fifth held by the top ten. Regarding the study as a whole: Largely, contracting CD4+ clones fell within CM and EM, and contracting CD8+ clones within EMRA. Day 15 to 85 contracting clones showed balanced CD4/CD8; day 15 to 37 expanders favored CD4+. Clones from the second wave (peaking day 37) had unconfirmed SARS-CoV-2 specificity.

Germline-derived CDR1 and CDR2 are LGHNA and YNFKEQ. This CDR3 is 13 amino acids long. V shed 6 bases and J shed 3 bases, with 11 bases lying between them. The rearrangement uses TRBV4-2 and TRBJ1-1; unclear D gene. This TCR came from a man younger than 35 who had mild COVID-19 (a few samples of this study predate the infection). Cell type and time point are not known. The source material was PBMCs or a T cell subset sorted from them (not recorded which). This chain's CDR3 is CASRNPDDTEAFF. CDR3 DNA sequence: TGTGCCAGCAGGAACCCGGACGACACTGAAGCTTTCTTT.